This T cell receptor beta chain was sequenced during a study of neoadjuvant nivolumab and ipilimumab in lung cancer (dated by TCRdb to 2018 to 2021). With regard to the full study: In the NEOSTAR trial, nivolumab was administered intravenously at 3 mg/kg on days 1, 15 and 29, and the combination arm also received ipilimumab 1 mg/kg on day 1 only. For each study arm, the primary endpoint of the trial was the rate of major pathologic response (MPR) in the intention-to-treat population. The trial treated about 45 patients with operable NSCLC: some 23 were randomized to nivolumab monotherapy and some 21 to nivolumab plus ipilimumab. TCR repertoires in pretherapy (baseline) peripheral blood were compared with TCR repertoires in tumors resected at surgery after neoadjuvant immune checkpoint blockade. Matched pretherapy and resected tumor pairs were analyzed from seven patients, of whom four had been treated with nivolumab and three with nivolumab plus ipilimumab.

Library prep was done by the immunoSEQ multiplex PCR assay. Processing in the source paper ran as follows. Repertoires were summarized by richness and clonality, and significantly expanded and contracted clones were identified between pre- and post-therapy samples. As stored in TCRdb, this immuneACCESS dataset retains in-frame rearrangements with V and J assigned. A fraction of the clones does not appear; measured against another copy, unresolved V genes explain less than half of the discrepancy, and the remainder lacks a known reason. The V and J calls and the clone size are those of that table, but D and trimming were determined from the DNA. In this sample the table shows fewer than 20,000 clones, less than 85% of which occur a single time. 7% to 9% of the sample rests with the top ten. Trimmed from V: 4 bases; trimmed from J: 14 bases; junction bases lacking a gene match: 12. The CDR3 numbers 14 residues from cysteine through phenylalanine. Just the 42-base CDR3 DNA is kept, in frame starting at base 1. Reading the germline V gene (reference sequence) gives CDR1 MNHNY and CDR2 SVGAGI.

The time point label on this specimen signifies: at surgical resection after neoadjuvant nivolumab +/- ipilimumab. Samples were obtained from the phase 2 randomized NEOSTAR trial, in which neoadjuvant nivolumab or nivolumab plus ipilimumab followed by surgery was tested in operable NSCLC. As regards this clone: It lacks a known antigen. Base qualities are not provided; no much larger clone lies one nucleotide away.

The investigation overall reported the following: TCR richness and clonality were greater in resected tumors than in tumor-adjacent uninvolved lung, and increases were seen in more dual-therapy-treated tumors. TCR richness in pretherapy blood showed a positive correlation with richness in tumors resected after neoadjuvant therapy (Spearman R of about 0.8). TCR sequencing was performed in a small number of samples. Tumor T-cell richness and clonality rose from pretherapy to surgery in three of three dual-therapy tumors but in only two of four nivolumab-treated tumors. No significant correlation was found between TCR clonality and pathologic tumor regression, and only a single major-pathologic-response sample was available for the analysis of TCR clonality versus pathologic tumor regression.

The sequence derives from an adult with non-small cell lung cancer. Material: tumor tissue, obtained after neoadjuvant nivolumab, alone or with ipilimumab, at or shortly before surgery. The chain joins TRBV6-6 to TRBJ2-3, with TRBD1 identical over 10 junction bases. In nucleotides, the sequence is TGTGCCAGCAGTTCCGCTCCCGGGACAGGGGTTTGGTATTTT. It translates as CASSSAPGTGVWYF.